The next 8 T cell receptor beta chains were all read from a single sample in a study of blood T cell repertoires in COVID-19. Measured with immunoSEQ multiplex PCR; TCRdb has only the in-frame clones, and not every one. The data hold approximately 120,000 clones, with about 80% observed a single time. The specimen was peripheral blood. Every receptor here comes from a human donor in a cohort sampled during active COVID-19.

This chain uses TRBV9 with TRBJ2-3, with a weak D call TRBD1 (6 bases). V dropped 4 bases and J dropped 4 bases, with 13 bases sitting between them. The CDR3 covers 14 residues. Looked up from germline, CDR1 is SGDLS and CDR2 is YYNGEE. The CDR3 sequence: CASSPGQSADTQYF. CDR3 nucleotide sequence: TGTGCCAGCAGCCCTGGACAGTCGGCAGATACGCAGTATTTT. The full variable domain, rest sourced from reference TRBV9 and TRBJ2-3, is DSGVTQTPKHLITATGQRVTLRCSPRSGDLSVYWYQQSLDQGLQFLIQYYNGEERAKGNILERFSAQQFPDLHSELNLSSLELGDSALYFCASSPGQSADTQYFGPGTRLTVL.

V and J are TRBV28 and TRBJ1-2; D not resolved. Germline lookup yields CDR1 MDHEN and CDR2 SYDVKM. There are 15 residues in the CDR3. V dropped 1 base and J dropped 0 bases, with 9 bases sitting between them. The CDR3, as DNA: TGTGCCAGCAGTTTATCAGACTGGGCTAACTATGGCTACACCTTC. Translating gives CASSLSDWANYGYTF.

This clone was counted once. The chain is built from TRBV6-1 and TRBJ2-1, with 11 bases lining up with TRBD2. There are 16 residues in the CDR3. Germline lookup yields CDR1 MNHNS and CDR2 SASEGT. The junction had 9 bases not matched to a gene; V was cut back by 2 bases and J by 9 bases. The CDR3 sequence is CASSETRASGRIEQFF. DNA for the CDR3: TGTGCCAGCAGTGAAACCCGGGCTAGCGGGAGGATTGAGCAGTTCTTC.

The V gene is TRBV12-5, the J gene TRBJ1-2; D is possibly TRBD1 (6 bases). V gave up 5 bases and J gave up 9 bases, with 25 bases separating them. The CDR3 covers 16 residues. CDR1 and CDR2 from the germline V gene are LGHNT and FRNRAP. The CDR3 DNA is TGTGCTAGTGGTCTCTCACAGGGCATGGCCCCCCTTAGCTACACCTTC. This translates into CASGLSQGMAPLSYTF. Drawing the rest from reference TRBV12-5 and TRBJ1-2, the complete variable domain is DARVTQTPRHKVTEMGQEVTMRCQPILGHNTVFWYRQTMMQGLELLAYFRNRAPLDDSGMPKDRFSAEMPDATLATLKIQPSEPRDSAVYFCASGLSQGMAPLSYTFGSGTRLTVV.

As DNA, the CDR3 is TGTGCCAGCGGGTTGACAGGGCCAGATACGCAGTATTTT. It yields the protein CASGLTGPDTQYF. The chain is built from TRBV2 and TRBJ2-3; TRBD1 aligns across 7 bases. The CDR3 has 13 amino acids. Per the germline V gene, CDR1 is SNHLY and CDR2 is FYNNEI. V was clipped by 8 bases and J by 4 bases; unmatched bases: 6.

The V call is TRBV7-2, the J call TRBJ1-4; 9 nucleotides align to TRBD1. CDR1 and CDR2 (germline): SGHTA, FQGNSA. The CDR3 has 14 amino acids. J was trimmed by 4 bases and V by 5 bases; bases with no gene match: 2. DNA of the CDR3: TGTGCCAGCAGCCCGGGACAGGGTAATGAAAAACTGTTTTTT. The encoded protein is CASSPGQGNEKLFF.

This clone was recorded many times. The chain is built from TRBV11-2 and TRBJ2-3; D is possibly TRBD2 (6 bases). Trimming cost V 6 bases and J 3 bases, with 16 bases left between them. The CDR3 has 15 residues. Germline V CDR1 and CDR2: SGHAT, FQNNGV. The CDR3 here is CASRPGLRNTDTQYF. CDR3 in DNA: TGTGCCAGCAGACCGGGACTGCGGAATACAGATACGCAGTATTTT. Based on the CDR3 plus reference TRBV11-2 and TRBJ2-3, the full variable domain is EAGVAQSPRYKIIEKRQSVAFWCNPISGHATLYWYQQILGQGPKLLIQFQNNGVVDDSQLPKDRFSAERLKGVDSTLKIQPAKLEDSAVYLCASRPGLRNTDTQYFGPGTRLTVL.

Points on this clone: The sample carries other DNA sequences with the same CDR3. The rearrangement links TRBV7-9 to TRBJ2-7; 8 bases fit TRBD1. Germline values: CDR1 SEHNR, CDR2 FQNEAQ (reference sequence). V shed 3 bases and J 2 bases; nucleotides not matched to a gene: 3. The CDR3 has 14 amino acids. The chain's CDR3 is CASSLDRATYEQYF. In nucleotides, the CDR3 is TGTGCCAGCAGCTTGGACAGGGCCACCTACGAGCAGTACTTC.